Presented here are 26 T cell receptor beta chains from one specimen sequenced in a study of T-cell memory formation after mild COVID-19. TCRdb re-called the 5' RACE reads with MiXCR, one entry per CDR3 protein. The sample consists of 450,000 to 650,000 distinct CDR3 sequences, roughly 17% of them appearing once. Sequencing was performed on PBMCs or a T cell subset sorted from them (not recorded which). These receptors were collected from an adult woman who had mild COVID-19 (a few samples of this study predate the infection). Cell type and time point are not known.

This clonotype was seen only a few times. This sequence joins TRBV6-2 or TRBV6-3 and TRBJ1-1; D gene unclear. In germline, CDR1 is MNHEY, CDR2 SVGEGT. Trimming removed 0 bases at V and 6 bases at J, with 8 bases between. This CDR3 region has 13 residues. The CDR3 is CASSYSITAEAFF. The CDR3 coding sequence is TGTGCCAGCAGTTACTCGATCACAGCTGAAGCTTTCTTT.

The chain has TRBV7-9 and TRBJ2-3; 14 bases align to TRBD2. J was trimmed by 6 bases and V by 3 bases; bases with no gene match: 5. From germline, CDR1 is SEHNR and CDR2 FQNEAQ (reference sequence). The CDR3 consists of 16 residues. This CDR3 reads CASSFPTSGGGDTQYF. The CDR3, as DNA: TGTGCCAGCAGCTTTCCGACTAGCGGGGGGGGCGATACGCAGTATTTT.

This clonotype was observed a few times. CDR3 region: CASSSGLAGVGPYNEQFF. CDR3 nucleotides: TGTGCCAGCAGTAGCGGACTAGCGGGAGTGGGGCCCTACAATGAGCAGTTCTTC. The chain combines TRBV6-5 with TRBJ2-1; the match to TRBD2 covers 13 bases. This CDR3 is built from 18 residues. Germline lookup yields CDR1 MNHEY and CDR2 SVGAGI. Losses at the gene ends were 5 bases for V and 2 bases for J; bases not matched to a gene: 9.

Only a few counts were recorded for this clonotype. CDR3 DNA: TGTGCCAGCAGCACAAACTGGGCCATGAACACTGAAGCTTTCTTT. This sequence encodes CASSTNWAMNTEAFF. This chain joins TRBV9 and TRBJ1-1; no clear D gene. V was pared by 4 bases and J by 0 bases, with 13 bases between. CDR3 length: 15 amino acids. The germline gives CDR1 SGDLS, CDR2 YYNGEE.

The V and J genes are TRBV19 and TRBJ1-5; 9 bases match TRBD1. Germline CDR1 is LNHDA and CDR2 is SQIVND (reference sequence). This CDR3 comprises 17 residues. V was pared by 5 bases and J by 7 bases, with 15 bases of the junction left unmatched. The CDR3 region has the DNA TGTGCCAGTAGTTCATCCGGGACAGGGTCCAATATCCAGCCCCAGCATTTT. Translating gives CASSSSGTGSNIQPQHF. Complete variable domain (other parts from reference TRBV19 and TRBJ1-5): DGGITQSPKYLFRKEGQNVTLSCEQNLNHDAMYWYRQDPGQGLRLIYYSQIVNDFQKGDIAEGYSVSREKKESFPLTVTSAQKNPTAFYLCASSSSGTGSNIQPQHFGDGTRLSIL.

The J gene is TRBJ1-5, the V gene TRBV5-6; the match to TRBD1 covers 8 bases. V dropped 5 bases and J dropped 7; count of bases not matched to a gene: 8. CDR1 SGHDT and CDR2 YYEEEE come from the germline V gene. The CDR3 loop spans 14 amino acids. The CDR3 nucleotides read TGTGCCAGCAGTGGACAGGGTTTGAGGCAGCCCCAGCATTTT. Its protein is CASSGQGLRQPQHF.

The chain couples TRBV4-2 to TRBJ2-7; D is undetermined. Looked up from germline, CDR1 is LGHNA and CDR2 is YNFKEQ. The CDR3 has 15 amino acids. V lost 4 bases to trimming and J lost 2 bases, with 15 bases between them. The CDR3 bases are TGTGCCAGCAGCCTTCGGACCCAATCCCCCTACGAGCAGTACTTC. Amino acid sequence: CASSLRTQSPYEQYF.

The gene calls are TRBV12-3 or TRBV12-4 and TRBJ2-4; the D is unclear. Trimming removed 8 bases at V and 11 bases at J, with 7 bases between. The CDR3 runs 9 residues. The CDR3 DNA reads TGTGCCAGCCGAGTGCTTCAGTACTTC. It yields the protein CASRVLQYF.

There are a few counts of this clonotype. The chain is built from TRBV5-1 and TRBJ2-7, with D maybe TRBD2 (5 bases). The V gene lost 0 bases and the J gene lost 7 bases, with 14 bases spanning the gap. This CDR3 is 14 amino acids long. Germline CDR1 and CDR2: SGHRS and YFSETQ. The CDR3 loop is CASSLVDPTGEQYF. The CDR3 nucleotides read TGCGCCAGCAGCTTGGTTGACCCCACGGGGGAGCAGTACTTC.

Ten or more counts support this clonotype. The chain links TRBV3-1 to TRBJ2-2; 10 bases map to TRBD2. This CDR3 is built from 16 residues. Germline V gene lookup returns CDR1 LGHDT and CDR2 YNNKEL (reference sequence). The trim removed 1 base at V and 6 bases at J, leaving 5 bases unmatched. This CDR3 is CASSQAGAGGPGELFF. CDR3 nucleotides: TGTGCCAGCAGCCAAGCCGGAGCGGGAGGGCCCGGGGAGCTGTTTTTT.

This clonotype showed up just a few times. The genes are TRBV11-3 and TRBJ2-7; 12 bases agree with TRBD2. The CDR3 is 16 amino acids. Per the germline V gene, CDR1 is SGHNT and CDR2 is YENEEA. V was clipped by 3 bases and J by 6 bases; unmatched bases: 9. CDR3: CASSFKWTSGKREQYF. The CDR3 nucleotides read TGTGCCAGCAGCTTCAAATGGACTAGCGGGAAGCGCGAGCAGTACTTC.

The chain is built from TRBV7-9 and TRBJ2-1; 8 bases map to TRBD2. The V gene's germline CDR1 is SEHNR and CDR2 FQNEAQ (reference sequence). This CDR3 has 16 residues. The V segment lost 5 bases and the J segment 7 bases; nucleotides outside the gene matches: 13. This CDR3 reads CASSTVAGRSFNEQFF. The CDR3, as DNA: TGTGCCAGCAGCACAGTAGCGGGACGGAGTTTTAATGAGCAGTTCTTC.

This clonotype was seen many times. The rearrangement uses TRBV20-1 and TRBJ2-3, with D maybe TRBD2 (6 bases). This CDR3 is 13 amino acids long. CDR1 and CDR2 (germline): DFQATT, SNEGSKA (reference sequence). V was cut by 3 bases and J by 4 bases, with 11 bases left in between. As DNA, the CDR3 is TGCAGTGCTAGGGGGAGGAGGGCAGATACGCAGTATTTT. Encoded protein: CSARGRRADTQYF.

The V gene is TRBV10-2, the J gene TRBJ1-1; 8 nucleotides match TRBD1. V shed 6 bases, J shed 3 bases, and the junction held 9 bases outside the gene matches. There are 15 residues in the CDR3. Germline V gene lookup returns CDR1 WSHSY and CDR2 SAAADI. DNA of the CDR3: TGCGCCAGCAGGGAAGGGACAGGCGTTTACACTGAAGCTTTCTTT. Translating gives CASREGTGVYTEAFF.

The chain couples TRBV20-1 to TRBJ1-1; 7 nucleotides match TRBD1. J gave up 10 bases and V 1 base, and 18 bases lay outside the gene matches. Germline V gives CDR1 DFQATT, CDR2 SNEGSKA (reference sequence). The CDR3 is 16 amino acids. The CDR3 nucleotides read TGCAGTGCTAGAGCCCTGACAGGGAACAGGCTCCTGCGAGCTTTCTTT. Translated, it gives CSARALTGNRLLRAFF.

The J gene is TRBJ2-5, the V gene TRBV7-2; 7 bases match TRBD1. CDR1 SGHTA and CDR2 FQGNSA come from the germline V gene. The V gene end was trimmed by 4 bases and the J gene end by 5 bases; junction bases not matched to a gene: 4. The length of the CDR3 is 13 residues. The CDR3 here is CASSYGQEETQYF. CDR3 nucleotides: TGTGCCAGCAGCTATGGACAGGAGGAGACCCAGTACTTC.

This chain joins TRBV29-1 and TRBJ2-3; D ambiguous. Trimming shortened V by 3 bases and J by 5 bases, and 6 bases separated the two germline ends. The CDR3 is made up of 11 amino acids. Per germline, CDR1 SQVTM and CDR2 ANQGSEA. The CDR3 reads CSVDKGDTQYF. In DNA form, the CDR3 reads TGCAGCGTTGATAAGGGAGATACGCAGTATTTT.

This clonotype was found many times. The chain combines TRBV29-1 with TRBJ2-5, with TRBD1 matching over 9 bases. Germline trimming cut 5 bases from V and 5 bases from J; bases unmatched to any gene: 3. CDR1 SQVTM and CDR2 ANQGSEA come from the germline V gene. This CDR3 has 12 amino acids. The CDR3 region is CSVSDRGETQYF. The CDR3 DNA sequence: TGCAGCGTTTCCGACAGGGGGGAGACCCAGTACTTC. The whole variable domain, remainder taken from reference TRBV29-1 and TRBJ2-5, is SAVISQKPSRDICQRGTSLTIQCQVDSQVTMMFWYRQQPGQSLTLIATANQGSEATYESGFVIDKFPISRPNLTFSTLTVSNMSPEDSSIYLCSVSDRGETQYFGPGTRLLVL.

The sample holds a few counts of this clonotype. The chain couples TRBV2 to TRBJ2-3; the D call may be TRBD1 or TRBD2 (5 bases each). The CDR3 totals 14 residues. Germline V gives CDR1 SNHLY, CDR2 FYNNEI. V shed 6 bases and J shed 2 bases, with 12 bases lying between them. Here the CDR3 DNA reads TGTGCCAGCAGCAACCGGGACCTCACAGATACGCAGTATTTT. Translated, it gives CASSNRDLTDTQYF.

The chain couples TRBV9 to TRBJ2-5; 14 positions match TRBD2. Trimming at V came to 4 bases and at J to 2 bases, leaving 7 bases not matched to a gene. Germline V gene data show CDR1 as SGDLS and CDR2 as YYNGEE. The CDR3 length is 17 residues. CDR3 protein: CASSLTGTSGGQETQYF. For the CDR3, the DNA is TGTGCCAGCAGCTTAACCGGGACTAGCGGGGGTCAAGAGACCCAGTACTTC. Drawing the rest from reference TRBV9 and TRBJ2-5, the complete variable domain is DSGVTQTPKHLITATGQRVTLRCSPRSGDLSVYWYQQSLDQGLQFLIQYYNGEERAKGNILERFSAQQFPDLHSELNLSSLELGDSALYFCASSLTGTSGGQETQYFGPGTRLLVL.

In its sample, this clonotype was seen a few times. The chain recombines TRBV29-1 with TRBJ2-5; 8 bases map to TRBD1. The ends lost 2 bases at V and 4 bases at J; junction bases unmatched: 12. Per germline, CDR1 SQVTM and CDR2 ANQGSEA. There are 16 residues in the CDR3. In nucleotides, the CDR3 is TGCAGCGTTGAATCGACCGGACAGGGAGGTCGAGAGACCCAGTACTTC. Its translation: CSVESTGQGGRETQYF.

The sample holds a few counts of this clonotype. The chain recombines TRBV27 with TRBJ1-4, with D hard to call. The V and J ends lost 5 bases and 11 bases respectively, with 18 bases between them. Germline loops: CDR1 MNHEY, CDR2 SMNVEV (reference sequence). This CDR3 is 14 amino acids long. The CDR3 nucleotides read TGTGCCAGCAGTACGTCCAACAGCCTCGGGAAACTGTTTTTT. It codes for CASSTSNSLGKLFF.

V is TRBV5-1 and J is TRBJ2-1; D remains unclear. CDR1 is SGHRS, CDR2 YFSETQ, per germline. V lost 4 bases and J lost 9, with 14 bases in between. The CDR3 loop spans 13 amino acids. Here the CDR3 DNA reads TGCGCCAGCAGCCGGAGCGTCAAAAGTGAGCAGTTCTTC. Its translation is CASSRSVKSEQFF.

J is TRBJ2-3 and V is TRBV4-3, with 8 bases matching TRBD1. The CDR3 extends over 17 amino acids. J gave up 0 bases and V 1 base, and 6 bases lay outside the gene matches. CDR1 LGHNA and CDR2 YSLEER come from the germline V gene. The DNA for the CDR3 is TGCGCCAGCAGCCAAGTTCGGGGACAGGCTAGCACAGATACGCAGTATTTT. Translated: CASSQVRGQASTDTQYF.

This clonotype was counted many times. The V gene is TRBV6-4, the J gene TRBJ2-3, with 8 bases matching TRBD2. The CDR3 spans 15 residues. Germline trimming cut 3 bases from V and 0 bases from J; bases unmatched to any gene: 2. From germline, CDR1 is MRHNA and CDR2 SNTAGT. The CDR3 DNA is TGTGCCAGCAGTGAATTAGCGGGGAGCACAGATACGCAGTATTTT. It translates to CASSELAGSTDTQYF.

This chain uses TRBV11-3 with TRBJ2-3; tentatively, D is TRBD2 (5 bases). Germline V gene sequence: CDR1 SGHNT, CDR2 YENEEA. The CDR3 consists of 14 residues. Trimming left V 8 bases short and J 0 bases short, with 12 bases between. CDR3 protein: CASSEGPSTDTQYF. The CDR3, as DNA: TGTGCCAGCTCCGAGGGCCCAAGCACAGATACGCAGTATTTT. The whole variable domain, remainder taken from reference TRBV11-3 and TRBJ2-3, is EAGVVQSPRYKIIEKKQPVAFWCNPISGHNTLYWYLQNLGQGPELLIRYENEEAVDDSQLPKDRFSAERLKGVDSTLKIQPAELGDSAVYLCASSEGPSTDTQYFGPGTRLTVL.